This T cell receptor beta chain is drawn from a study of control samples from healthy donors and cancer patients. Libraries were prepared by immunoSEQ multiplex PCR; TCRdb keeps only in-frame clonotypes and omits some of them. The data hold 65,000 to 90,000 clones, with 94% observed a single time. Trimming removed 2 bases from V and 7 bases from J, with 11 bases in between. CDR1 and CDR2 (germline): MNHEY, SMNVEV (reference sequence). This CDR3 contains 13 residues. Sequencing was performed on blood. V gene TRBV27 combines with J gene TRBJ1-2; the D is unclear. This TCR was recovered from a woman aged 30 to 39 in good health. The CDR3 bases are TGTGCCAGCAGTTTACGGGGAAGAATTGGCTACACCTTC. It specifies CASSLRGRIGYTF.